These 8 T cell receptor beta chains originate from one sample sequenced in a study of blood T cell repertoires in COVID-19. TCRdb's copy holds only in-frame clones and misses some; the assay was immunoSEQ multiplex PCR. The sample holds around 200,000 clones, about 86% seen once. Sequences were obtained from peripheral blood. The receptors were sampled from an elderly woman in a cohort sampled during active or convalescent COVID-19.

This chain links TRBV27 with TRBJ1-1; D gene uncertain. The CDR3 sequence is 13 residues long. V was clipped by 6 bases and J by 1 base, with 9 bases between them. CDR1 is MNHEY and CDR2 is SMNVEV in the germline V gene (reference sequence). Here the CDR3 DNA reads TGTGCCAGCAGCCACGGGGAGAACACTGAAGCTTTCTTT. It yields the protein CASSHGENTEAFF.

The chain recombines TRBV5-6 with TRBJ2-7, with D possibly being TRBD1 (6 bases). The CDR3 spans 12 residues. Germline V gene lookup returns CDR1 SGHDT and CDR2 YYEEEE. The V end lost 6 bases, the J end lost 7 bases, and 14 bases lay between the germline ends. CDR3 in amino acids: CASNRQDFEQYF. The CDR3 coding sequence is TGTGCCAGCAATCGACAGGATTTTGAGCAGTACTTC.

J is TRBJ1-6 and V is TRBV3-1 (or the pseudogene TRBV3-2); TRBD1 agrees at 9 bases. CDR3 length equals 14 residues. The germline gives CDR1 LGHDT, CDR2 YNNKEL (reference sequence). Trimming at V came to 6 bases and at J to 10 bases, leaving 7 bases not matched to a gene. CDR3 protein: CASSPRQGDSPLHF. CDR3 sequence (DNA): TGTGCCAGCAGTCCCCGACAGGGGGACTCACCCCTCCACTTT.

The CDR3 DNA sequence: TGTGCCAGCAGCGTAGGGCGGGCCTTTGGAGATACGCAGTATTTT. Translation gives CASSVGRAFGDTQYF. The rearrangement uses TRBV9 and TRBJ2-3; tentative D call: TRBD2 (5 bases). There are 15 residues in the CDR3. Germline values: CDR1 SGDLS, CDR2 YYNGEE. V lost 0 bases, J lost 5 bases, and 13 bases lay in between. The full variable domain, with the rest looked up from reference TRBV9 and TRBJ2-3, is DSGVTQTPKHLITATGQRVTLRCSPRSGDLSVYWYQQSLDQGLQFLIQYYNGEERAKGNILERFSAQQFPDLHSELNLSSLELGDSALYFCASSVGRAFGDTQYFGPGTRLTVL.

J is TRBJ2-7 and V is TRBV7-9; the match to TRBD1 covers 9 bases. The ends lost 4 bases at V and 6 bases at J; junction bases unmatched: 10. This CDR3 has 15 amino acids. CDR1 and CDR2 (germline): SEHNR, FQNEAQ (reference sequence). CDR3 bases: TGTGCCAGCAGCTATAGTGGGACAGGGTTAGGCGAGCAGTACTTC. This encodes CASSYSGTGLGEQYF. The whole variable domain, filled in from reference TRBV7-9 and TRBJ2-7, reads DTGVSQNPRHKITKRGQNVTFRCDPISEHNRLYWYRQTLGQGPEFLTYFQNEAQLEKSRLLSDRFSAERPKGSFSTLEIQRTEQGDSAMYLCASSYSGTGLGEQYFGPGTRLTVT.

The chain uses TRBV12-3 or TRBV12-4 and TRBJ1-1, with 7 bases aligning to TRBD1. CDR3 length equals 13 residues. V was pared by 6 bases and J by 5 bases, with 6 bases of the junction left unmatched. The CDR3 DNA reads as TGTGCCAGCAGCAAGACAGGGCGAACTGAAGCTTTCTTT. It is translated as CASSKTGRTEAFF.

The chain is built from TRBV3-1 (or the pseudogene TRBV3-2) and TRBJ1-5; 7 nucleotides line up with TRBD1. Looked up from germline, CDR1 is LGHDT and CDR2 is YNNKEL (reference sequence). The CDR3 runs to 16 residues. The J segment lost 6 bases and the V segment lost 4 bases, leaving 12 bases of the junction unmatched. CDR3 protein: CASSPGAGRQGQPQHF. CDR3 in DNA: TGTGCCAGCAGCCCGGGGGCAGGGAGACAGGGTCAGCCCCAGCATTTT.

The rearrangement joins TRBV19 to TRBJ1-5, with 9 bases lining up with TRBD1. CDR1 LNHDA and CDR2 SQIVND come from the germline V gene (reference sequence). V was clipped by 1 base and J by 12 bases; unmatched bases: 7. The CDR3 is 14 amino acids. CDR3 DNA sequence: TGTGCCAGTAGTATAGGAGACAGGGGGGCTTACCAGCATTTT. The encoded protein is CASSIGDRGAYQHF.